This passage covers 7 T cell receptor beta chains from one sample sequenced in a study of OX40 agonist ivuxolimab in advanced cancers. Measured with immunoSEQ multiplex PCR; TCRdb has only the in-frame clones, and not every one. The repertoire holds 75,000 to 100,000 clones, with 84% as singletons. The sequences come from CD4+ or CD8+ T cells sorted from blood, collected in a trial of the OX40 agonist ivuxolimab. The receptors here all came from an adult with an advanced solid tumor such as melanoma, head and neck, liver or kidney cancer.

This clone turned up a few times. The chain joins TRBV5-6 to TRBJ2-1; 7 bases map to TRBD2. The V and J ends lost 1 base and 7 bases, in that order; junction bases with no gene match: 5. Germline CDR1 and CDR2: SGHDT and YYEEEE. The CDR3 length is 14 residues. Written as DNA, the CDR3 is TGTGCCAGCAGCTTGCCTGCGGGAGCGAATGAGCAGTTCTTC. Protein sequence: CASSLPAGANEQFF.

V usage is TRBV7-2 and J usage is TRBJ2-5; D may be TRBD1 or TRBD2 (5 bases each). The CDR3 covers 14 residues. The germline V gene has CDR1 SGHTA and CDR2 FQGNSA. The ends were cut back, 0 bases at V and 4 bases at J, with 9 bases in the middle. Here the CDR3 reads CASSLAGRGETQYF. In nucleotides, the CDR3 is TGTGCCAGCAGCTTAGCGGGACGGGGAGAGACCCAGTACTTC.

This clone appeared a single time. DNA of the CDR3: TGCGCCAGCAGCCAAGATAGGATGGCGGGAGGTCCTAGCTCCTACGAGCAGTACTTC. Translated: CASSQDRMAGGPSSYEQYF. The rearrangement links TRBV4-1 to TRBJ2-7, with TRBD2 identical over 8 bases. Trimming at V came to 0 bases and at J to 0 bases, leaving 13 bases not matched to a gene. There are 19 residues in the CDR3. From germline, CDR1 is MGHRA and CDR2 YSYEKL.

In its sample, this clone was seen a few times. The chain uses TRBV19 and TRBJ1-5; D is unresolved. The V end was cut by 3 bases, the J end by 0 bases, with 9 bases between. The CDR3 consists of 15 residues. Germline V gene data show CDR1 as LNHDA and CDR2 as SQIVND (reference sequence). In nucleotides, the CDR3 is TGTGCCAGTAGTATTGCAGGAACTAGCAATCAGCCCCAGCATTTT. Its translation is CASSIAGTSNQPQHF.

The V and J genes are TRBV7-9 and TRBJ2-5; the D gene is possibly TRBD1 (5 bases). With the DNA end fitting TRBJ2-7 better, the J assignment may be wrong. Germline V lookup: CDR1 SEHNR, CDR2 FQNEAQ (reference sequence). The CDR3 has 14 residues. The CDR3 DNA follows: TGTGCCAGCAGCCCCGGACATCTCTCCTACGAGCAGTACTTC. This encodes CASSPGHLSYEQYF.

At least ten counts were recorded for this clone. The chain couples TRBV5-1 to TRBJ2-1, with 11 bases fitting TRBD2. Germline lookup yields CDR1 SGHRS and CDR2 YFSETQ. CDR3 length equals 15 residues. Trimming took 4 bases from V and 8 from J; bases not matched to a gene: 8. The CDR3: CASSVSGRGRDEQFF. The CDR3 nucleotides read TGCGCCAGCAGCGTTAGCGGGAGGGGTCGGGATGAGCAGTTCTTC.

The genes are TRBV5-1 and TRBJ1-3, with a weak D call TRBD1 (6 bases). The CDR3 sequence is 14 residues long. The germline CDR1 and CDR2 sequences are SGHRS and YFSETQ. V was clipped by 4 bases and J by 2 bases, with 10 bases between them. CDR3 DNA sequence: TGCGCCAGCAGCCTACCAGGGGCTGGAAACACCATATATTTT. Translating it yields CASSLPGAGNTIYF.